The 3 T cell receptor beta chains in this list originate from one sample, sequenced in a study of brain T cells in children with intractable seizures. Only in-frame clones appear in the TCRdb table, and some are missing; sequencing was by immunoSEQ multiplex PCR. The sample lists tens of thousands of clones; just over 90% were seen once. The sequencing here drew on peripheral blood, taken at surgery. The origin of the receptors is a boy under three years old with tuberous sclerosis and intractable seizures.

The genes are TRBV28 and TRBJ2-5; D not resolved. CDR3 size: 15 residues. With 5 bases removed from V and 2 bases from J, the gap between germline ends came to 15 bases. From germline, CDR1 is MDHEN and CDR2 SYDVKM. CDR3 in amino acids: CASSTPRILQETQYF. The CDR3 region has the DNA TGTGCCAGCAGTACCCCCCGGATCCTACAAGAGACCCAGTACTTC.

This chain links TRBV5-5 with TRBJ1-6, with 9 bases matching TRBD1. The trim removed 4 bases at V and 0 bases at J, leaving 8 bases unmatched. Germline V gives CDR1 SGHKS, CDR2 YYEKEE (reference sequence). This CDR3 has 18 amino acids. CDR3 sequence (DNA): TGTGCCAGCAGCCCCACCCCGGGACAGGGCTCCTATAATTCACCCCTCCACTTT. Encoded protein: CASSPTPGQGSYNSPLHF.

The V and J genes are TRBV20-1 and TRBJ2-7; TRBD1 is a possible D gene (5 bases). The CDR3 has 13 residues. The V gene's germline CDR1 is DFQATT and CDR2 SNEGSKA (reference sequence). Between the trimmed V and J ends, which lost 3 bases and 2 bases, there was a span of 11 bases. CDR3 sequence: CSASYTGTYEQYF. DNA for the CDR3: TGCAGTGCTAGTTATACAGGAACCTACGAGCAGTACTTC.